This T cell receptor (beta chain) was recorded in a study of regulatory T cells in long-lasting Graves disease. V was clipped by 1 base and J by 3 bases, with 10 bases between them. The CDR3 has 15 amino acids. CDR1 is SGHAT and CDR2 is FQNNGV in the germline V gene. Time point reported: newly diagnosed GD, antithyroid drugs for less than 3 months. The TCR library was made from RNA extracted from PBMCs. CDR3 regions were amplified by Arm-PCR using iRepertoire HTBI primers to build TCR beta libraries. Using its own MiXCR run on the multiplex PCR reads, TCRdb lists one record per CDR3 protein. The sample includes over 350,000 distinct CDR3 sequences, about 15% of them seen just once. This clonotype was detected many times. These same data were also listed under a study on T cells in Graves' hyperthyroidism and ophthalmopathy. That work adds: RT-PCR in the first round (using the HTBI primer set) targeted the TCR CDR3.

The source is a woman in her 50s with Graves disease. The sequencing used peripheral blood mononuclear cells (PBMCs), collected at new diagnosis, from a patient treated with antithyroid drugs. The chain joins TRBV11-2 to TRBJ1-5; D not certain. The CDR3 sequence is CASSLGRWDNQPQHF. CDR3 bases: TGTGCCAGCAGCTTAGGGCGTTGGGACAATCAGCCCCAGCATTTT.